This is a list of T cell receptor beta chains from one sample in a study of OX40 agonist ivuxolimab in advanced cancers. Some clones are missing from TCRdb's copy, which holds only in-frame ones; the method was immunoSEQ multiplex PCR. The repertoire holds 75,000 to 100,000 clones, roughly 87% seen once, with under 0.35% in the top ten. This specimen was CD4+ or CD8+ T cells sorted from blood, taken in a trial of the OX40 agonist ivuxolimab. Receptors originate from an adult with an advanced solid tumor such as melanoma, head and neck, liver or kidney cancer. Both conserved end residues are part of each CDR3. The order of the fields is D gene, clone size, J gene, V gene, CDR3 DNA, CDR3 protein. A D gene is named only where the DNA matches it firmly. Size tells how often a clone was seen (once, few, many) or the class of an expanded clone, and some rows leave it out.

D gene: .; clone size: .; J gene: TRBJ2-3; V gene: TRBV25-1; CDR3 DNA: TGTGCCAGCAGTGGTAGCACAGATACGCAGTATTTT; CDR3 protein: CASSGSTDTQYF
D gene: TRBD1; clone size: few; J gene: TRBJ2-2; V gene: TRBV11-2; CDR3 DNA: TGTGCCAGCAGCAAACGGACAGGGGATGACGGGGAGCTGTTTTTT; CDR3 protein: CASSKRTGDDGELFF
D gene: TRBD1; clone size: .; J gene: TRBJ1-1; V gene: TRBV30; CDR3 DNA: TGTGCCTGGAGACCCCGACAGGGTGAAGCTTTCTTT; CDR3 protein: CAWRPRQGEAFF
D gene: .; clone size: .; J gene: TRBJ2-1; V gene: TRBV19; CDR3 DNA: TGTGCCAGTAGTATCTCCCCTTGGGAGCAGTTCTTC; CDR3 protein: CASSISPWEQFF
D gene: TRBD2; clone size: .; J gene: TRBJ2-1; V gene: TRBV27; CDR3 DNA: TGTGCCAGCAGTTTCCCCCCTATTAGCGGGAGGGCGCGCAATGAGCAGTTCTTC; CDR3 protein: CASSFPPISGRARNEQFF
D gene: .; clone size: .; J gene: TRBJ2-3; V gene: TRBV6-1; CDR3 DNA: TGTGCCAGCAGTGAATATGGGGCCCCGGATACGCAGTATTTT; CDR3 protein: CASSEYGAPDTQYF
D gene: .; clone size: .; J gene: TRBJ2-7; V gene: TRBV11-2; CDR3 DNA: TGTGCCAGCAGCTTAGTGGGGACGGGCTACGAGCAGTACTTC; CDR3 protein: CASSLVGTGYEQYF
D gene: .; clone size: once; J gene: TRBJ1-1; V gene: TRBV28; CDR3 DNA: TGTGCCAGCAGCCTCATAAAACTCGGGGCCAGCGGCACTGAAGCTTTCTTT; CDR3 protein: CASSLIKLGASGTEAFF
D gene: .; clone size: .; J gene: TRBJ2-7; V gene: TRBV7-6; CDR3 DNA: TGTGCCAGCAGCTCCGGATACTACGAGCAGTACTTC; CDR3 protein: CASSSGYYEQYF
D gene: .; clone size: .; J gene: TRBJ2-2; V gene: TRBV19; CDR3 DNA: TGTGCCAGTAGTCCAGACACGAACACCGGGGAGCTGTTTTTT; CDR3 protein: CASSPDTNTGELFF
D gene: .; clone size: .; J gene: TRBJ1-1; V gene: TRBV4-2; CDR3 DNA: TGTGCCAGCAGCCAAGCAGGACTGACGAACACTGAAGCTTTCTTT; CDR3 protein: CASSQAGLTNTEAFF
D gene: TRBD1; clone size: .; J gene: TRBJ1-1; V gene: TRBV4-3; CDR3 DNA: TGCGCCAGCAGCCAACGGACAGGGATGGGCACTGAAGCTTTCTTT; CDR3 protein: CASSQRTGMGTEAFF
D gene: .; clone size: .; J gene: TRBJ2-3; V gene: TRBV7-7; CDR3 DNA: TGTGCCAGCAGCCCAGGGGTCCCTGGGACAGATACGCAGTATTTT; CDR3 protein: CASSPGVPGTDTQYF
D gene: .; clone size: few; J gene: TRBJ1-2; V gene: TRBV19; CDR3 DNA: TGTGCCAGTCATGCCAGGGGCCGCAGCTATGGCTACACCTTC; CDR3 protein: CASHARGRSYGYTF
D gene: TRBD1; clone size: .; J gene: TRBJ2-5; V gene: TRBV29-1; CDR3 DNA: TGCAGCGTTGTGGGACAGGGGGTCAAGACCCAGTACTTC; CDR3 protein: CSVVGQGVKTQYF
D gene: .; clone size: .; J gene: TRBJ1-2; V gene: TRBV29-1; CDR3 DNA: TGCAGCGCTCTTATTAACTATGGCTACACCTTC; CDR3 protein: CSALINYGYTF
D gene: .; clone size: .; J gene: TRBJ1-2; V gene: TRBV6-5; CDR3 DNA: TGTGCCAGCAGTTACGGTCCCCTGGGGGGCTACACCTTC; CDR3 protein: CASSYGPLGGYTF
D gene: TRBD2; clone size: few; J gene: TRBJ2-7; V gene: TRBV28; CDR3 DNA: TGTGCCAGCAGCAAGCTAGCGGGGGATCGCTACGAGCAGTACTTC; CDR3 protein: CASSKLAGDRYEQYF
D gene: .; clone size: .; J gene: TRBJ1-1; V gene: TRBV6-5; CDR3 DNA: TGTGCCAGCACCTTGAAGGGACCGGGATTTGAAGCTTTCTTT; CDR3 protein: CASTLKGPGFEAFF
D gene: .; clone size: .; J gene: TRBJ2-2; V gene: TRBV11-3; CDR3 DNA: TGTGCCAGCAGCTTCAGTACCGCGAACACCGGGGAGCTGTTTTTT; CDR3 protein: CASSFSTANTGELFF
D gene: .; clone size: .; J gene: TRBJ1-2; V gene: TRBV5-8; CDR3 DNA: TGTGCCAGCAGCTGGGACTTTAACTATGGCTACACCTTC; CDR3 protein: CASSWDFNYGYTF
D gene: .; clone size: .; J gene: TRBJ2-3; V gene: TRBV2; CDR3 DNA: TGTGCCAGCAGTGTGGACGGCCTTAGGGGTGATACGCAGTATTTT; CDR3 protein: CASSVDGLRGDTQYF
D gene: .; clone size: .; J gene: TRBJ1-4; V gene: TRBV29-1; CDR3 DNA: TGCAGCGTTGGAAGCAGGGAAAATGAAAAACTGTTTTTT; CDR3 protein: CSVGSRENEKLFF
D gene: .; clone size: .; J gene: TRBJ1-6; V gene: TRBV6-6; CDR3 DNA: TGTGCCAGCAGCGCGGGACTTGGGAATTCACCCCTCCACTTT; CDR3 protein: CASSAGLGNSPLHF
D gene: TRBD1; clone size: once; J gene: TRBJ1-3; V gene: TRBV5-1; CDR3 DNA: TGCGCCAGCAGCACTCCCGGGACAGGGACTGGAAACACCATATATTTT; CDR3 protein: CASSTPGTGTGNTIYF
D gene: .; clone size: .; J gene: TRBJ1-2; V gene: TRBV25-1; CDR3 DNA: TGTGCCAGCAGTGAAGTGACAGGCCTGAGGTTGAGCTACACCTTC; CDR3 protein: CASSEVTGLRLSYTF
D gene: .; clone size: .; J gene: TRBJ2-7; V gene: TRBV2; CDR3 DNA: TGTGCCAGCAGAACTGGTGGGAGGGCCAGGGGGCTCTACGAGCAGTACTTC; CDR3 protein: CASRTGGRARGLYEQYF
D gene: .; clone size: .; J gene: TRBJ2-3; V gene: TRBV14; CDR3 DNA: TGTGCCAGCAGCCAGACACAGGGGAGGGGTACAGATACGCAGTATTTT; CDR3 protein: CASSQTQGRGTDTQYF
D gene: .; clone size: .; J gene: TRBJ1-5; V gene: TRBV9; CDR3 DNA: TGTGCCAGCAGCGGGGGACAAAGCAATCAGCCCCAGCATTTT; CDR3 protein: CASSGGQSNQPQHF